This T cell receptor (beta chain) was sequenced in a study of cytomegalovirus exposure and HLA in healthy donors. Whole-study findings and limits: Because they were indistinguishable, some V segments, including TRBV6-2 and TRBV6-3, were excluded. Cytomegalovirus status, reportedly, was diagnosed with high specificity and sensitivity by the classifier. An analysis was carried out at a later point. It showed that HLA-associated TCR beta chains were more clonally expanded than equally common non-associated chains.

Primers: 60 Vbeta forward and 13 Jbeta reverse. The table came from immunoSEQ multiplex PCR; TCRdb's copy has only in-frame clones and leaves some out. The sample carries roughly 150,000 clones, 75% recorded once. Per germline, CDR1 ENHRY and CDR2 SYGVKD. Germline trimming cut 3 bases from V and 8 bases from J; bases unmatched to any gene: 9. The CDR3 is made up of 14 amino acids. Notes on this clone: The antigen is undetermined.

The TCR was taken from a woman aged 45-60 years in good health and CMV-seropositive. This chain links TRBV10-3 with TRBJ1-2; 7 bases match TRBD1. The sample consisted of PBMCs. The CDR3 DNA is TGTGCCATCAGTGAAGAGACAGGGTATGTCGGCTACACCTTC. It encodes CAISEETGYVGYTF.